Below, 26 T cell receptor beta chains from the same sample are listed, as sequenced in a study of control samples from healthy donors and cancer patients. TCRdb's copy holds only in-frame clones and misses some; the assay was immunoSEQ multiplex PCR. Found here are about 140,000 clones, more than 90% of them singletons; the top ten hold 3.2%. Material for sequencing was blood. The receptors here all came from a man aged 30 to 45 in good health.

The gene calls are TRBV6-4 and TRBJ1-3; tentatively, D is TRBD1 (5 bases). The CDR3 consists of 15 residues. Trimming removed 0 bases at V and 1 base at J, with 7 bases between. Germline V lookup: CDR1 MRHNA, CDR2 SNTAGT. In nucleotides, the CDR3 is TGTGCCAGCAGTGACTCAGGGGTGTCTGGAAACACCATATATTTT. Translation gives CASSDSGVSGNTIYF.

The gene calls are TRBV7-2 and TRBJ1-2; perhaps TRBD1 as D (5 bases). The CDR3 extends over 12 amino acids. Germline V gene data show CDR1 as SGHTA and CDR2 as FQGNSA. The ends were cut back, 3 bases at V and 6 bases at J, with 8 bases in the middle. CDR3 nucleotide sequence: TGTGCCAGCAGCTTCAGGGCCGATGGCTACACCTTC. Translated, it gives CASSFRADGYTF.

The rearrangement joins TRBV2 to TRBJ2-3; 9 bases map to TRBD2. Per germline, CDR1 SNHLY and CDR2 FYNNEI. This CDR3 comprises 16 residues. V lost 11 bases to trimming and J lost 3 bases; unmatched junction nucleotides: 15. The CDR3 DNA reads TGTGCCGCTTCGGGGGTTAGCGGGAGACTTACAGATACGCAGTATTTT. Protein product: CAASGVSGRLTDTQYF.

The V call is TRBV10-3, the J call TRBJ1-2; 7 nucleotides align to TRBD1. The germline V gene has CDR1 ENHRY and CDR2 SYGVKD. This CDR3 comprises 13 residues. V shed 7 bases, J shed 2 bases, and the junction held 4 bases outside the gene matches. The CDR3 region is CAITPGQNYGYTF. In DNA, the CDR3 is TGTGCCATCACTCCGGGACAGAACTATGGCTACACCTTC.

CDR3 DNA: TGTGCCAGCAGTTACGGGATTGGTCAGCCCCAGCATTTT. Its protein product is CASSYGIGQPQHF. V is TRBV12-3 or TRBV12-4 and J is TRBJ1-5; no reliable D call. V lost 4 bases to trimming and J lost 6 bases, with 10 bases between them. This CDR3 spans 13 amino acids.

J is TRBJ1-2 and V is TRBV6-1; 8 nucleotides match TRBD1. With 4 bases clipped from V and 4 bases from J, the junction kept 11 bases outside the gene matches. CDR3 size: 16 residues. Germline values: CDR1 MNHNS, CDR2 SASEGT. CDR3 residues: CASSASQDRAFYGYTF. The CDR3 bases are TGTGCCAGCAGTGCCTCCCAGGACAGGGCTTTCTATGGCTACACCTTC.

For this clone: The CDR3 ends on some other residue instead of the conserved phenylalanine or tryptophan, so this is likely a read error. The limits of the CDR3 on the DNA are not certain, so only TCRdb's listed CDR3 is given. The J gene is TRBJ2-7, the V gene TRBV6-5; the table gives TRBD1 as D, unverified against the DNA. Germline V CDR1 and CDR2: MNHEY, SVGAGI. The CDR3 length equals 11 residues, ends included. The chain's CDR3 is CASNGQGSPTI.

The rearrangement joins TRBV23-1 to TRBJ2-5; 10 nucleotides align to TRBD1. TRBV23-1 is flagged as an ORF with uncertain function. The CDR3 is 16 amino acids. The V segment lost 0 bases and the J segment 1 base; nucleotides outside the gene matches: 2. The CDR3 DNA sequence: TGCGCCAGCAGTCAATCTGACAGGGGGCTCCAAGAGACCCAGTACTTC. It codes for CASSQSDRGLQETQYF.

J is TRBJ1-6 and V is TRBV15; weak D call: TRBD1 (5 bases). CDR1 and CDR2 (germline): LNHNV, YYDKDF (reference sequence). V lost 4 bases and J 8 bases, leaving 24 bases between the germline ends. CDR3 size: 18 residues. CDR3 DNA: TGTGCCACCAGCACATCCGGGGGTTTGTGGGCGCGATATTCACCCCTCCACTTT. This translates into CATSTSGGLWARYSPLHF.

This sequence joins TRBV28 and TRBJ1-1, with D hard to call. Trimming pared 5 bases from V and 3 bases from J, leaving 7 bases between. This CDR3 region has 12 residues. From germline, CDR1 is MDHEN and CDR2 SYDVKM. The CDR3 nucleotides read TGTGCCAGCAGTACTGGTTACACTGAAGCTTTCTTT. Protein sequence: CASSTGYTEAFF.

The chain links TRBV27 to TRBJ1-3; D is ambiguous. Germline CDR1 reads MNHEY; CDR2 reads SMNVEV (reference sequence). With 5 bases removed from V and 1 base from J, the gap between germline ends came to 12 bases. The CDR3 is 15 residues long. In DNA form, the CDR3 reads TGTGCCAGCAGTCCCACCCCCGGGTCTGGAAACACCATATATTTT. It codes for CASSPTPGSGNTIYF.

V is TRBV15 and J is TRBJ2-5; no firm D call. The CDR3 consists of 12 residues. V dropped 1 base and J dropped 5 bases, with 5 bases sitting between them. Germline lookup yields CDR1 LNHNV and CDR2 YYDKDF (reference sequence). The CDR3 region has the DNA TGTGCCACCAGCAGAGGTCCTGAGACCCAGTACTTC. It encodes CATSRGPETQYF.

The chain is built from TRBV3-1 (or the pseudogene TRBV3-2) and TRBJ1-4, with no clear D. CDR3 length equals 14 residues. In germline, CDR1 is LGHDT, CDR2 YNNKEL (reference sequence). The V end lost 0 bases, the J end lost 8 bases, and 10 bases lay between the germline ends. CDR3 amino acids: CASSQDLTREKLFF. CDR3 nucleotides: TGTGCCAGCAGCCAAGACTTAACCCGAGAAAAACTGTTTTTT.

Points on this clone: This CDR3 is also generated by other DNA sequences in the sample. CDR3 in amino acids: CASSLGLAGGPYEQFF. CDR3 coding DNA: TGCGCCAGCAGCTTGGGTCTAGCGGGGGGGCCCTATGAGCAGTTCTTC. The chain has TRBV5-1 and TRBJ2-1; 12 bases agree with TRBD2. The CDR3 covers 16 residues. The V gene end was trimmed by 0 bases and the J gene end by 8 bases; junction bases not matched to a gene: 6. Germline CDR1 and CDR2: SGHRS and YFSETQ. Full variable domain (outside the CDR3, taken from reference TRBV5-1 and TRBJ2-1): KAGVTQTPRYLIKTRGQQVTLSCSPISGHRSVSWYQQTPGQGLQFLFEYFSETQRNKGNFPGRFSGRQFSNSRSEMNVSTLELGDSALYLCASSLGLAGGPYEQFFGPGTRLTVL.

This chain joins TRBV6-5 and TRBJ2-7; D is unresolved. CDR3 length: 12 amino acids. CDR1 is MNHEY and CDR2 is SVGAGI in the germline V gene. V gave up 4 bases and J gave up 2 bases, with 6 bases separating them. The CDR3 loop is CASSSVPYEQYF. Written as DNA, the CDR3 is TGTGCCAGCAGTTCCGTTCCCTACGAGCAGTACTTC.

The chain joins TRBV6-5 to TRBJ1-4; D ambiguous. The ends were cut back, 7 bases at V and 5 bases at J, with 11 bases in the middle. CDR1 is MNHEY, CDR2 SVGAGI, per germline. CDR3 size: 13 residues. The CDR3 protein is CASNRYPNEKLFF. The CDR3 DNA reads TGTGCCAGCAATAGGTATCCCAATGAAAAACTGTTTTTT.

The sample holds one count of this clone. The chain couples TRBV6-6 to TRBJ1-2, with no clear D. The CDR3 spans 11 residues. CDR1 is MNHNY and CDR2 is SVGAGI in the germline V gene (reference sequence). The V end was cut by 5 bases, the J end by 8 bases, with 9 bases between. In DNA, the CDR3 is TGTGCCAGCAGTCCCCCGGGGGGCTACACCTTC. Translating it yields CASSPPGGYTF.

The rearrangement joins TRBV5-1 to TRBJ2-4; no clear D gene. The V and J ends lost 0 bases and 0 bases respectively, with 10 bases between them. Germline V gene sequence: CDR1 SGHRS, CDR2 YFSETQ. The CDR3 spans 16 residues. CDR3 sequence (DNA): TGCGCCAGCAGCTTGGGTACAGATCTAGCCAAAAACATTCAGTACTTC. Amino acid sequence: CASSLGTDLAKNIQYF.

This sequence joins TRBV21-1 and TRBJ1-2; TRBD1, the table's D call, was not compared with the DNA. TRBV21-1 corresponds to a pseudogene. The CDR3 has 15 amino acids. The CDR3 DNA reads as TGTGCCAGCCATTCCTGGGCAGTAAACCCAGGTGGCTACACCTTC. As protein: CASHSWAVNPGGYTF.

The rearrangement joins TRBV5-1 to TRBJ1-2, with D uncertain. Trimming removed 1 base from V and 7 bases from J, with 14 bases in between. The CDR3 is made up of 14 amino acids. Germline CDR1 is SGHRS and CDR2 is YFSETQ. CDR3 nucleotide sequence: TGCGCCAGCAGCTTGTCCCCGGGCACGGGTGGCTACACCTTC. Protein: CASSLSPGTGGYTF.

The V gene is TRBV4-2, the J gene TRBJ1-2; D not certain. Germline V gene data show CDR1 as LGHNA and CDR2 as YNFKEQ. V shed 0 bases and J shed 1 base, with 24 bases lying between them. CDR3 length: 20 amino acids. As DNA, the CDR3 is TGTGCCAGCAGCCAAGATCGCGGCTCGGCAGTGCCCCTTTTTAACTATGGCTACACCTTC. Translating gives CASSQDRGSAVPLFNYGYTF.

The V call is TRBV9, the J call TRBJ1-2; D is undetermined. The CDR3 spans 14 residues. V was trimmed by 4 bases and J by 4 bases, leaving 14 bases between them. Germline assignment: CDR1 SGDLS and CDR2 YYNGEE. The CDR3 here is CASSKADSGYGYTF. For the CDR3, the DNA is TGTGCCAGCAGCAAGGCCGACTCCGGCTATGGCTACACCTTC.

V gene TRBV10-2 combines with J gene TRBJ2-7; D gene ambiguous. Trimming removed 3 bases at V and 0 bases at J, with 6 bases between. The CDR3 consists of 13 residues. CDR1 and CDR2 from the germline V gene are WSHSY and SAAADI. CDR3 protein: CASSDEVSYEQYF. CDR3 sequence (DNA): TGCGCCAGCAGTGATGAGGTCTCCTACGAGCAGTACTTC.

This rearrangement joins TRBV9 to TRBJ1-5; D remains ambiguous. CDR1 is SGDLS and CDR2 is YYNGEE in the germline V gene. The V gene lost 0 bases and the J gene lost 0 bases, with 28 bases spanning the gap. The CDR3 covers 22 residues. CDR3 sequence: CASSVATTWAAARIYSNQPQHF. Here the CDR3 DNA reads TGTGCCAGCAGCGTAGCTACAACGTGGGCAGCAGCTAGGATCTATAGCAATCAGCCCCAGCATTTT. Full variable domain (missing parts from reference TRBV9 and TRBJ1-5): DSGVTQTPKHLITATGQRVTLRCSPRSGDLSVYWYQQSLDQGLQFLIQYYNGEERAKGNILERFSAQQFPDLHSELNLSSLELGDSALYFCASSVATTWAAARIYSNQPQHFGDGTRLSIL.

The chain couples TRBV15 to TRBJ2-1, with D uncertain. This CDR3 region has 11 residues. In germline, CDR1 is LNHNV, CDR2 YYDKDF (reference sequence). Trimming left V 4 bases short and J 5 bases short, with 3 bases between. In DNA, the CDR3 is TGTGCCACCAGCACAGACAATGAGCAGTTCTTC. It codes for CATSTDNEQFF.

The chain joins TRBV12-2 to TRBJ1-3; TRBD1 was called by the table and not checked on the DNA. TRBV12-2 is given as a pseudogene. The CDR3 covers 12 residues. This CDR3 is CASRLAPGQGVF. The CDR3 DNA reads TGTGCAAGTCGCTTAGCCCCGGGACAGGGGGTTTTT.